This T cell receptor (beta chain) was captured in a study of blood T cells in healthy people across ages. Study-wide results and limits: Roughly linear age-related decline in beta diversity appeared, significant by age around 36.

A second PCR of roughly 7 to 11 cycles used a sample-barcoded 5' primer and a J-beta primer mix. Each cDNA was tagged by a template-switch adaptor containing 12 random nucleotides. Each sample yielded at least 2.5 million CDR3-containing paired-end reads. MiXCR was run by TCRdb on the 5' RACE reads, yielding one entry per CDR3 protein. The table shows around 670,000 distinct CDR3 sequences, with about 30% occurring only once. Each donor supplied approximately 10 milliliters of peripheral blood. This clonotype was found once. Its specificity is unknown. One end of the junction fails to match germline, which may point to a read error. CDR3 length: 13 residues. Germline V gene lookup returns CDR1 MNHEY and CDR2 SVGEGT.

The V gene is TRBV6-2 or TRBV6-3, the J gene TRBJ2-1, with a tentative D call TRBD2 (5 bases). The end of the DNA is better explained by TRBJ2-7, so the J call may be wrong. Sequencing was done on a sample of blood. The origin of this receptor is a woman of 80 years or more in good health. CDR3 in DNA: TGTGCCTGCAGTTGGACTGATTACAATGAGCAGTACTTC. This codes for CACSWTDYNEQYF.